This T cell receptor (beta chain) stems from a study of cytomegalovirus exposure and HLA in healthy donors. About the study: The use of the same platform for the approximately 130 validation repertoires and the 550 to 850 first-cohort repertoires was reported by a later analysis.

Germline lookup yields CDR1 SQVTM and CDR2 ANQGSEA. The CDR3 runs 12 residues. The V gene lost 0 bases and the J gene lost 4 bases, with 5 bases spanning the gap. The data were produced by immunoSEQ multiplex PCR, yet TCRdb's version contains in-frame clones alone and is incomplete. The data contain 250,000 to 400,000 clones, around 90% of them singletons. General study points: While the bulk of TCR sequences proved rare, some public TCRs turned up in many donors. Confirmation in vitro established that a few CMV-associated chains were specific for CMV antigens.

Turning to this clone: Its cognate antigen is unknown.

What was sequenced was PBMCs. V usage is TRBV29-1 and J usage is TRBJ2-3; D gene ambiguous. This clonotype was sampled from a man aged 25-45 years in good health and CMV-seronegative. The CDR3 DNA sequence: TGCAGCGTTGAAGATATCGCAGATACGCAGTATTTT. This translates into CSVEDIADTQYF.